These T cell receptor beta chains were read from a single sample in a study of blood T cell repertoires in COVID-19. Sequencing was performed with immunoSEQ multiplex PCR; in TCRdb, only in-frame clones are kept and a portion is missing. The repertoire consists of fewer than 70,000 clones, with under 90% occurring once and the leading ten covering over 9%. The sequencing input was peripheral blood. The receptors derive from a human donor in a cohort sampled during active COVID-19. CDR3s include the opening cysteine and the closing phenylalanine or tryptophan. D genes are given only for firm matches. Part of the rows lack a size; the others show once, few, many or a class for expanded clones.

>-|-|TRBV7-9|TRBJ1-2
TGTGCCAGCAGCCAAGGGGGTCGGGGCCTCAGCGGATATGGCTACACCTTC
CASSQGGRGLSGYGYTF
>TRBD2|-|TRBV5-1|TRBJ2-1
TGCGCCAGCAGCTTGGACCCGACTAGCGGGAGAATTAACAATGAGCAGTTCTTC
CASSLDPTSGRINNEQFF
>-|-|TRBV19|TRBJ1-5
TGTGCCAGCCGATACAGGGCCCTGGATGGGCCCCAGCATTTT
CASRYRALDGPQHF
>TRBD1|-|TRBV19|TRBJ1-2
TGTGCCAGTAGTACCGGACAGGGGGCCTATGGCTACACCTTC
CASSTGQGAYGYTF
>-|-|TRBV18|TRBJ1-2
TGTGCCAGCTCACACGTGTCCGAGGGTTCGAGCTACACCTTC
CASSHVSEGSSYTF
>TRBD1|-|TRBV6-1|TRBJ1-4
TGTGCCAGCAGTGAGACAGGGTATGAAAAACTGTTTTTT
CASSETGYEKLFF
>-|-|TRBV3-1/TRBV3-2|TRBJ2-5
TGTGCCAGCAGCCAAGATACTAACCGGCAAGAGACCCAGTACTTC
CASSQDTNRQETQYF
>TRBD2|-|TRBV6-5|TRBJ2-7
TGTGCAAGCAGGGGGGCGGGAGGGCCTGCCGAGCAGTACTTC
CASRGAGGPAEQYF
>TRBD2|-|TRBV4-1|TRBJ2-1
TGCGCCAGCAGCCCAGGACTAGCGGGACCAGAATACAATGAGCAGTTCTTC
CASSPGLAGPEYNEQFF
>-|-|TRBV30|TRBJ1-6
TGTGCCTGCACCGGGACAATGGGTTCACCCCTCCACTTT
CACTGTMGSPLHF
>TRBD1|-|TRBV6-5|TRBJ1-5
TGTGCCAGCAGTCGACAGGGGGCCGGCCAGCCCCAGCATTTT
CASSRQGAGQPQHF
>TRBD2|-|TRBV2|TRBJ2-2
TGTGCCAGCAGGGGTACAGGACTAGCGGGAGGAGCCGGGGAGCTGTTTTTT
CASRGTGLAGGAGELFF
>TRBD2|-|TRBV7-2|TRBJ2-3
TGTGCCAGCAGCTTAAAGGGACTAGCGGTTATCACAGATACGCAGTATTTT
CASSLKGLAVITDTQYF
>TRBD1|-|TRBV11-2|TRBJ2-2
TGTGCCAGCAGCCCCGAGACAGGGAACTACGGGGAGCTGTTTTTT
CASSPETGNYGELFF
>-|-|TRBV19|TRBJ1-5
TGTGCCAGTAGTATGGCAAGGGGGTACAATCAGCCCCAGCATTTT
CASSMARGYNQPQHF
>-|once|TRBV7-2|TRBJ1-4
TGTGCCAGCAGCCCGTATCAGGGGTTCGATGAAAAACTGTTTTTT
CASSPYQGFDEKLFF
>TRBD1|once|TRBV5-1|TRBJ2-6
TGCGCCAGCAGCACCTGGTCGACAGGGTCTGGGGCCAACGTCCTGACTTTC
CASSTWSTGSGANVLTF
>-|-|TRBV7-9|TRBJ2-7
TGTGCCAGCAGCTTAGGGGCCGGTCCAGGCGAGCAGTACTTC
CASSLGAGPGEQYF
>-|once|TRBV27|TRBJ1-1
TGTGCCAGCTCGGTTTTACCCGCAAGTGAAGCTTTCTTT
CASSVLPASEAFF
>TRBD1|-|TRBV5-6|TRBJ1-2
TGTGCCAGCAGCCTAGGACAGGGTAACTATGGCTACACCTTC
CASSLGQGNYGYTF
>-|-|TRBV7-6|TRBJ1-6
TGTGCCAGCAGCTTAGACGCGGACTCGGCGACACCCCTCCACTTT
CASSLDADSATPLHF
>TRBD2|-|TRBV27|TRBJ2-7
TGTGCCAGCAGTTTATTAACCCCCGGACTAGCGGGGACTTACGAGCAGTACTTC
CASSLLTPGLAGTYEQYF
>TRBD2|few|TRBV9|TRBJ2-7
TGTGCCAGCAGCGCCAGCGGGAGAGCCTACGAGCAGTACTTC
CASSASGRAYEQYF
>TRBD2|-|TRBV9|TRBJ2-7
TGTGCCAGCAGCTTCGGACTAGCGGGGGGGCCAAGCTTC
CASSFGLAGGPSF
>TRBD1|once|TRBV25-1|TRBJ1-4
TGTGCCAGCAGTGTCCCGACAGGGAGGAATGAAAAACTGTTTTTT
CASSVPTGRNEKLFF
>-|-|TRBV6-2/TRBV6-3|TRBJ1-5
TGTGCCAGCAGCACAGACTATAGCAATCAGCCCCAGCATTTT
CASSTDYSNQPQHF
>-|-|TRBV3-1/TRBV3-2|TRBJ1-4
TGTGCCAGCAGCCAAGGCCCAGGGTATAAACTGTTTTTT
CASSQGPGYKLFF
>TRBD2|-|TRBV4-3|TRBJ2-1
TGCGCCAGCAGCCAAGACATGGCAGCGGGAGGCGGGGAGCAGTTCTTC
CASSQDMAAGGGEQFF
>-|-|TRBV20-1|TRBJ2-2
TGCAGTGCTAGTGCCCAGGTCACCGGGGAGCTGTTTTTT
CSASAQVTGELFF
>TRBD2|-|TRBV11-2|TRBJ2-5
TGTGCCAGCAGCTTAGGGGGGGGAGTGACCTCCCAGTACTTC
CASSLGGGVTSQYF
>TRBD1|once|TRBV10-3|TRBJ1-2
TGTGCCATCAGTGATTTGGGACAGGGGCTCTATGGCTACACCTTC
CAISDLGQGLYGYTF
>-|-|TRBV19|TRBJ2-7
TGTGCCAGTAGTCCCTCTCGAGGACTAAACTACGAGCAGTACTTC
CASSPSRGLNYEQYF
>-|-|TRBV5-4|TRBJ2-5
TGTGCCAGCAGCTTCCGCGGCGCGACCCAGTACTTC
CASSFRGATQYF
>-|-|TRBV27|TRBJ1-5
TGTGCCAGCAGTCGCACAGGTAGCAATCAGCCCCAGCATTTT
CASSRTGSNQPQHF
>TRBD1|-|TRBV19|TRBJ1-1
TGTGCCAGTAGTCCTTGGACAGGGGGAGGAACTGAAGCTTTCTTT
CASSPWTGGGTEAFF
>-|once|TRBV19|TRBJ1-3
TGTGCCAGTAGTATTGGGGGGACTGGAAACACCATATATTTT
CASSIGGTGNTIYF
>-|few|TRBV4-1|TRBJ2-7
TGCGCCAGCAGCCAGGGGCCCGGTTATCGCGAGCAGTACTTC
CASSQGPGYREQYF
>-|-|TRBV28|TRBJ2-1
TGTGCCAGCAGTTTCCGACAGGAGCAGTTCTTC
CASSFRQEQFF
>TRBD1|-|TRBV7-9|TRBJ2-7
TGTGCCAGCAGCTTAGGTGTGGTCCGACAGGGGCACTACGAGCAGTACTTC
CASSLGVVRQGHYEQYF
>-|-|TRBV28|TRBJ2-1
TGTGCCAGCAGCCAAAGGGGCTCCTACAATGAGCAGTTCTTC
CASSQRGSYNEQFF
>-|few|TRBV14|TRBJ1-5
TGTGCCAGCAGCCGGGGGCAGGTTGGCAATCAGCCCCAGCATTTT
CASSRGQVGNQPQHF
>TRBD1|-|TRBV6-5|TRBJ2-7
TGTGCCAGCACCCCCGGGACAGCCAACTACGAGCAGTACTTC
CASTPGTANYEQYF
>TRBD1|-|TRBV7-8|TRBJ2-7
TGTGCCAGCAGCTTAGACGGACAGGGGGTGTACGAGCAGTACTTC
CASSLDGQGVYEQYF
>-|-|TRBV20-1|TRBJ2-1
TGCAGTGCTAGTCGCGGATCTTACGACAATGAGCAGTTCTTC
CSASRGSYDNEQFF
>-|-|TRBV12-5|TRBJ2-7
TGTGCTAGTGGTTTACAGGAGAACGGCGAGCAGTACTTC
CASGLQENGEQYF
>-|-|TRBV9|TRBJ1-5
TGTGCCAGCAGCGTAGCCGGGGGAAGCAATCAGCCCCAGCATTTT
CASSVAGGSNQPQHF
>-|-|TRBV7-8|TRBJ1-2
TGTGCCAGCAGCCCCGACATTAACTATGGCTACACCTTC
CASSPDINYGYTF
>-|once|TRBV28|TRBJ2-2
TGTGCCAGCAGTTTTTTAACAGCTAACACCGGGGAGCTGTTTTTT
CASSFLTANTGELFF
>TRBD1|few|TRBV19|TRBJ1-5
TGTGCCAGTAGTATGAGGGACAGGGGGCATCAGCCCCAGCATTTT
CASSMRDRGHQPQHF
>-|-|TRBV13|TRBJ1-1
TGTGCCAGCGCATGCAAACCCAAACACAGCAGCTTCTATCAATGGTACGAGGGCACTGAAGCTTTCTTT
CASACKPKHSSFYQWYEGTEAFF